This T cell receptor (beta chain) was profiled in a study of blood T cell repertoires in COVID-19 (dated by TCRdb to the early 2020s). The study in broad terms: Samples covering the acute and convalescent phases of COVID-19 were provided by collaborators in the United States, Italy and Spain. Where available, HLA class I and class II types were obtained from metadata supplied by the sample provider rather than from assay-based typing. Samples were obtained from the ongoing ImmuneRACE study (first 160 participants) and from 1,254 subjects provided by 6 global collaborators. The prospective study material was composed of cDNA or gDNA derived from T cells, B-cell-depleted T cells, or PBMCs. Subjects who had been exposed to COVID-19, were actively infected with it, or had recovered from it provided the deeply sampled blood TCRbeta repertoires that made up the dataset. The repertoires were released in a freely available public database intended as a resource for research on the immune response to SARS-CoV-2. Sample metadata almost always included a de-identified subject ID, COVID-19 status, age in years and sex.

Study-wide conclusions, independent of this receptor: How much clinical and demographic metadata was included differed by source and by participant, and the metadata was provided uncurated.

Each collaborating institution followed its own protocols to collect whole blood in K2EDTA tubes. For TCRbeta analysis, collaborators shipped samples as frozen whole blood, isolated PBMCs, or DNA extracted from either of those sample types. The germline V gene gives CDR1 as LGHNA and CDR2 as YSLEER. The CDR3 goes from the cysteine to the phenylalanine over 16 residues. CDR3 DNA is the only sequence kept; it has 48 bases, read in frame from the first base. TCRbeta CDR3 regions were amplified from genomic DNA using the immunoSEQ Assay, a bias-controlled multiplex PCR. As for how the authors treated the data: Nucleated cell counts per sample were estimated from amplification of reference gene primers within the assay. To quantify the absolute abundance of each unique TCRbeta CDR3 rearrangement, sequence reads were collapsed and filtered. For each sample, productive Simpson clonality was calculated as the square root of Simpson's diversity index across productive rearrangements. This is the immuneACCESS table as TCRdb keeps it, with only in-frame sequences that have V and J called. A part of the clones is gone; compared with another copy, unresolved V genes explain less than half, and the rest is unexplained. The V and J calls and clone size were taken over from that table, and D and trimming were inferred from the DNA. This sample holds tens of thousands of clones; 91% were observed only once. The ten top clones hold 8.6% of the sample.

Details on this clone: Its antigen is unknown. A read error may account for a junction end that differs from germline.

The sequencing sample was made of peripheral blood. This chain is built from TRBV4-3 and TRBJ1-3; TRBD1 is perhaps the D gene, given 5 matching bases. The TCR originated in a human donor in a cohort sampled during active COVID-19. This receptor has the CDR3 CASSQDQAPTPIPGAF. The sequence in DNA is TGCGCCAGCAGCCAAGATCAGGCCCCCACTCCAATACCTGGGGCTTTT.